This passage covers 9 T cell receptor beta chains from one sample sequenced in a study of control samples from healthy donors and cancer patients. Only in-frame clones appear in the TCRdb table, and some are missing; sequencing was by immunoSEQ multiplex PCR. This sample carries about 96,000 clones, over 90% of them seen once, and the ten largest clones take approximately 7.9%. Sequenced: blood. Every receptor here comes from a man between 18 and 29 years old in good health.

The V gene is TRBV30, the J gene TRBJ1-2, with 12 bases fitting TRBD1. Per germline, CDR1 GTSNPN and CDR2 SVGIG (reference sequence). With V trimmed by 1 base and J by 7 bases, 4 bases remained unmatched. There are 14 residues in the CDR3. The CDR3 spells CAWSAGTGGFGYTF. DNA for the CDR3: TGTGCCTGGAGTGCCGGGACAGGGGGCTTTGGCTACACCTTC.

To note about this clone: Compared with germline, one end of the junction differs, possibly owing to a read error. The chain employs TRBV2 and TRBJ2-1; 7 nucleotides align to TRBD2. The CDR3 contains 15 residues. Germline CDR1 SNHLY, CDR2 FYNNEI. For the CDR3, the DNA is TGTGCCAGCAGGGAAGCCGGGACTACGAACAATGAGCAGTTCTTC. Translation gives CASREAGTTNNEQFF.

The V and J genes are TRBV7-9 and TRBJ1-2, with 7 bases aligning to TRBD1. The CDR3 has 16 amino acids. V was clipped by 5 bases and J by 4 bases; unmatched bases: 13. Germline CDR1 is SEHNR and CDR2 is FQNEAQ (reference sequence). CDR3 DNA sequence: TGTGCCAGCAGCACATCGACAGGGCGAAAAGGCTATGGCTACACCTTC. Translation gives CASSTSTGRKGYGYTF. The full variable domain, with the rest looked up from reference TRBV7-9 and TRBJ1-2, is DTGVSQNPRHKITKRGQNVTFRCDPISEHNRLYWYRQTLGQGPEFLTYFQNEAQLEKSRLLSDRFSAERPKGSFSTLEIQRTEQGDSAMYLCASSTSTGRKGYGYTFGSGTRLTVV.

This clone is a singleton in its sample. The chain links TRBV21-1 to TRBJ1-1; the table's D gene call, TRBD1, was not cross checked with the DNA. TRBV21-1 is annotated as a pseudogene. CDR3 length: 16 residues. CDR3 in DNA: TGTGCCAGCAGCAACACAGGGGTATGCGGGAACACTGAAGCTTTCTTT. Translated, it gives CASSNTGVCGNTEAFF.

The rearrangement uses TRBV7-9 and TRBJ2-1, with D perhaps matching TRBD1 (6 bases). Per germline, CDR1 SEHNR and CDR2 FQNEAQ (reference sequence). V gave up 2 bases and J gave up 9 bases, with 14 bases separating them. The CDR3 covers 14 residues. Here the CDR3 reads CASSLITGSGEQFF. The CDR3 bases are TGTGCCAGCAGCTTAATAACAGGGTCTGGTGAGCAGTTCTTC.

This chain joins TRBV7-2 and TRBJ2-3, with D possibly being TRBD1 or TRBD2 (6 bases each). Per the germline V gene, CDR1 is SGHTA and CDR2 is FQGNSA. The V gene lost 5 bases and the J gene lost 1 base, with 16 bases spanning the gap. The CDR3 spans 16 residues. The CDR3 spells CASSKGGGQGTDTQYF. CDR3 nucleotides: TGTGCCAGCAGCAAAGGAGGGGGGCAAGGCACAGATACGCAGTATTTT.

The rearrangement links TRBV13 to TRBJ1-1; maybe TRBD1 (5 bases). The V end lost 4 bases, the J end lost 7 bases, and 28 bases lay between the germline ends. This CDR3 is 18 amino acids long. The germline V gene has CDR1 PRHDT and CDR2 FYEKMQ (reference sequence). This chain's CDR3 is CASSSVKTANYDPFEAFF. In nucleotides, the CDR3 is TGTGCCAGCAGCTCCGTAAAGACAGCCAATTATGATCCGTTTGAAGCTTTCTTT.

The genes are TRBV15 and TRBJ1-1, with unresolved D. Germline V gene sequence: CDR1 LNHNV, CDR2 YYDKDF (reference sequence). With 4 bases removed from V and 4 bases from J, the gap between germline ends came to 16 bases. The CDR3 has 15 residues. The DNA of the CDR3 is TGTGCCACCAGCAAACCACCGACCGCGGGCACTGAAGCTTTCTTT. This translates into CATSKPPTAGTEAFF.

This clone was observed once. CDR3: CASAGTDLNIQYF. The CDR3 nucleotides read TGTGCCAGCGCGGGGACAGATTTAAACATTCAGTACTTC. The genes are TRBV19 and TRBJ2-4; maybe TRBD1 (7 bases). Germline-derived CDR1 and CDR2 are LNHDA and SQIVND (reference sequence). Trimming removed 9 bases at V and 6 bases at J, with 15 bases between. The length of the CDR3 is 13 residues.